This T cell receptor (beta chain) was documented in a study of T-cell memory formation after mild COVID-19. TCRdb independently ran MiXCR on the 5' RACE reads; one entry per CDR3 protein. The table has 300,000 to 350,000 distinct CDR3 sequences, about 13% seen once. V shed 3 bases and J shed 6 bases, with 12 bases lying between them. The CDR3 is 13 amino acids. Per germline, CDR1 SEHNR and CDR2 FQNEAQ (reference sequence). The sequencing input was PBMCs or a T cell subset sorted from them (not recorded which). The chain is built from TRBV7-9 and TRBJ2-7; D remains unclear. The TCR originated in a man younger than 30 who had mild COVID-19 (a few samples of this study predate the infection). Cell type and time point are not known. The CDR3 loop reads CASSFGLLPEQYF. CDR3 bases: TGTGCCAGCAGCTTCGGTCTTCTCCCCGAGCAGTACTTC.